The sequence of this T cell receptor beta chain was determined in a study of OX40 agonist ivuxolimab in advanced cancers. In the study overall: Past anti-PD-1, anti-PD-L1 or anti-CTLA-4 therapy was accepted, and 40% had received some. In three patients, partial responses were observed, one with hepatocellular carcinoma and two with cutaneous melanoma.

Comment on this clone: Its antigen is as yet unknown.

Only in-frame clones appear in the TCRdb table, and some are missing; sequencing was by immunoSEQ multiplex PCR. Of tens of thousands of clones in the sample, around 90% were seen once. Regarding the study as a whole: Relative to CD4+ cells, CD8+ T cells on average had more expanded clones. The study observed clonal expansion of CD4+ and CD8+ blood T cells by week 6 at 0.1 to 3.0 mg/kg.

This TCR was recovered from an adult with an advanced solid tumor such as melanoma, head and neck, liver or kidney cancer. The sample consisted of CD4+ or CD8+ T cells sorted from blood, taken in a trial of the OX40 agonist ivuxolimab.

DNA of the CDR3: TGTGCCAGTTTGAGGGACAGCCTCTATGGCTACACCTTC. It yields the protein CASLRDSLYGYTF. The V call is TRBV2, the J call TRBJ1-2; 7 nucleotides line up with TRBD1. Germline V gives CDR1 SNHLY, CDR2 FYNNEI. This CDR3 is 13 amino acids long. J gave up 4 bases and V 9 bases, and 8 bases lay outside the gene matches.